The 8 T cell receptor beta chains below were found in one sample sequenced in a study of cytomegalovirus exposure and HLA in healthy donors. The PCR ran on 60 Vbeta and 13 Jbeta primers. Sequencing was performed with immunoSEQ multiplex PCR; in TCRdb, only in-frame clones are kept and a portion is missing. The profile covers under 150,000 clones, with 70% to 80% appearing a single time and about 6.8% taken by the ten largest. The sequenced material came from PBMCs. The receptor source for this set is a woman in her thirties or forties in good health and CMV-seropositive.

The gene calls are TRBV27 and TRBJ2-7, with 8 bases identical to TRBD2. In germline, CDR1 is MNHEY, CDR2 SMNVEV (reference sequence). With 6 bases clipped from V and 4 bases from J, the junction kept 8 bases outside the gene matches. CDR3 length: 14 amino acids. The CDR3 region has the DNA TGTGCCAGCAGATCGGGACTAGGTCCATACGAGCAGTACTTC. Its translation: CASRSGLGPYEQYF.

The chain has TRBV7-2 and TRBJ2-5, with a tentative D call TRBD1 (5 bases). CDR3 size: 13 residues. CDR1 and CDR2 from the germline V gene are SGHTA and FQGNSA. V was shortened by 5 bases and J by 7 bases, with 14 bases between the two germline ends. CDR3: CASSGRLQGTQYF. The CDR3 DNA reads as TGTGCCAGCAGCGGACGGCTCCAGGGGACCCAGTACTTC.

The chain joins TRBV11-2 to TRBJ2-5; possible D gene TRBD1, 5 bases. The DNA end is a closer match to TRBJ2-7, so the J assignment may be wrong. From germline, CDR1 is SGHAT and CDR2 FQNNGV. There are 14 residues in the CDR3. CDR3 DNA: TGTGCCAGCCCTCAGGGTGGCAGCTCCTACGAGCAGTACTTC. Its translation: CASPQGGSSYEQYF.

The V call is TRBV4-1, the J call TRBJ1-1, with D possibly matching TRBD1 (5 bases). CDR1 and CDR2 from the germline V gene are MGHRA and YSYEKL. V lost 4 bases and J 2 bases, leaving 17 bases between the germline ends. The CDR3 sequence is 16 residues long. CDR3 DNA sequence: TGCGCCAGCAGCCGAGATCGACAGAACATTAACACTGAAGCTTTCTTT. Its protein is CASSRDRQNINTEAFF.

This clone was recorded a few times. The chain uses TRBV7-9 and TRBJ2-7; 8 bases map to TRBD1. This CDR3 is built from 14 residues. CDR1 and CDR2 (germline): SEHNR, FQNEAQ (reference sequence). The V and J ends lost 5 bases and 3 bases, in that order; junction bases with no gene match: 6. CDR3: CASSPRQGSYEQYF. The CDR3 nucleotides read TGTGCCAGCAGCCCGAGACAGGGGAGCTACGAGCAGTACTTC.

CDR3 in DNA: TGTGCCAGCAGCTCCACTCTAACCCCTGAAGCTTTCTTT. Translated: CASSSTLTPEAFF. This rearrangement joins TRBV7-8 to TRBJ1-1; D unresolved. CDR1 is SGHVS, CDR2 FQNEAQ, per germline. V lost 4 bases, J lost 6 bases, and 12 bases lay in between. This CDR3 has 13 amino acids. Supplemented by reference TRBV7-8 and TRBJ1-1, the full variable domain reads GAGVSQSPRYKVAKRGQDVALRCDPISGHVSLFWYQQALGQGPEFLTYFQNEAQLDKSGLPSDRFFAERPEGSVSTLKIQRTQQEDSAVYLCASSSTLTPEAFFGQGTRLTVV.

This sequence joins TRBV2 and TRBJ2-7, with TRBD1 matching over 8 bases. Germline values: CDR1 SNHLY, CDR2 FYNNEI. The CDR3 runs 14 residues. V trimming: 6 bases; J trimming: 3 bases; junction bases outside the gene matches: 7. CDR3 nucleotide sequence: TGTGCCAGCAGCCAGGACAGGGTGAGCTACGAGCAGTACTTC. This encodes CASSQDRVSYEQYF.

The chain links TRBV5-1 to TRBJ1-4; 8 nucleotides align to TRBD1. The CDR3 runs 15 residues. Per the germline V gene, CDR1 is SGHRS and CDR2 is YFSETQ. With V trimmed by 4 bases and J by 2 bases, 4 bases remained unmatched. The CDR3, as DNA: TGCGCCAGCAGCACAGGGGGTAGTACTAATGAAAAACTGTTTTTT. Translation: CASSTGGSTNEKLFF.